This T cell receptor (beta chain) is from a study of metastatic and nonmetastatic thyroid tumors. In its sample, this clone was seen many times. Each patient came to thyroid surgery without any prior treatment (of any kind). TCRdb ran MiXCR on the PCR reads. The table has just under 45,000 clones, around 3.1% seen once. The V gene's germline CDR1 is SGHNT and CDR2 YENEEA. The germline V and J ends were trimmed by 0 bases and 6 bases, with 8 bases remaining between them. This CDR3 comprises 14 residues. The clonotype originates from a female donor with papillary thyroid cancer or a benign thyroid nodule (not recorded which). Some clones in this sample may be carry-over from other donors' samples. The V gene is TRBV11-3, the J gene TRBJ1-4, with D possibly matching TRBD1 (5 bases). The sequenced sample was blood. The DNA of the CDR3 is TGTGCCAGCAGCTTAGATATGGGGGATGAAAAACTGTTTTTT. It translates to CASSLDMGDEKLFF.